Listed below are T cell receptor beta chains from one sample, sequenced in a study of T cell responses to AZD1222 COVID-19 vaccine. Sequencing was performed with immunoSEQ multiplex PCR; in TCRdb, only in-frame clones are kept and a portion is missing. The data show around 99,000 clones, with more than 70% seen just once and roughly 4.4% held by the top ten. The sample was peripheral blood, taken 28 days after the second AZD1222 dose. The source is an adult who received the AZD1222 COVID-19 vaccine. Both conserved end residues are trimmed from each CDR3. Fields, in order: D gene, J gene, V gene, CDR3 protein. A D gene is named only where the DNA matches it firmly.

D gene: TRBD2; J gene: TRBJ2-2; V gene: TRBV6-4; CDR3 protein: ASSDVAGQGDTGELF
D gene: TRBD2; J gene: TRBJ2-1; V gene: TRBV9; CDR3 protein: ASSAGGNLANEQF
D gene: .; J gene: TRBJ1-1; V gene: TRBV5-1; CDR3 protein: ASSPREGGNTEAF
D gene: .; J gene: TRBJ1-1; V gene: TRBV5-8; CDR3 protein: ASSFMSNTEAF
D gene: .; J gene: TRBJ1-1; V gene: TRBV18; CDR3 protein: ASSNRGEAF
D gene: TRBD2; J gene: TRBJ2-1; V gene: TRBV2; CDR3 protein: ASRPSGEYNEQF
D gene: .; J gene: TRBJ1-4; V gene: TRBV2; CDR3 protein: ASRGRGGLF
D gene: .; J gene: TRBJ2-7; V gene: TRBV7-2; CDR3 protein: ASSFNQGYEQY
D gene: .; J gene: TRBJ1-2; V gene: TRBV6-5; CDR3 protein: AIHLGGWEGGYT
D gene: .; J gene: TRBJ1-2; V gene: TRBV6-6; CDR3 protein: ASSPRTVLSNYGYT
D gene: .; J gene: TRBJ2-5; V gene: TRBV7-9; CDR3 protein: ASSISGRETQY
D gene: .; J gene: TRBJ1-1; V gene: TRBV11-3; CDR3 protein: ASSRTPSTEAF
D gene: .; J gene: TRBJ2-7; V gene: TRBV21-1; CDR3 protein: ASSKAGLSYEQY
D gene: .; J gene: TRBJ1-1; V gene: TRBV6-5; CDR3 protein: ASRSVSTEAF
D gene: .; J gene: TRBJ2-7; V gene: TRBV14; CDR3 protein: ASSQSRGAQEQY
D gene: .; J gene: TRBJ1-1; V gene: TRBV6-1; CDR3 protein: ASSEGVIEAF